This TCR beta chain was observed in a study of T cell responses to AZD1222 COVID-19 vaccine. Study findings and constraints: There were vaccine-associated CD4 TCRs across spike, dominant at 160-218 and 743-854. Donors in the cohort were predominantly white British and more often female, and clonal diversity was possibly underestimated.

Unmatched junction bases numbered 3, after V lost 5 bases and J lost 2 bases. This CDR3 has 14 amino acids. Germline CDR1 MNHEY, CDR2 SVGAGI. Points on this clone: Its antigen is currently unknown.

TCRdb's copy holds only in-frame clones and misses some; the assay was immunoSEQ multiplex PCR. The sample has about 140,000 clones, roughly 90% seen once. The sequenced sample was peripheral blood, obtained on day 0 of AZD1222 vaccination. The chain combines TRBV6-5 with TRBJ1-5; 7 bases are a match to TRBD1. The clonotype comes from an adult in good health. The CDR3 DNA is TGTGCCAGCAGTCTCCAGGGGGGCAATCAGCCCCAGCATTTT. It translates to CASSLQGGNQPQHF.